What follows are 17 T cell receptor beta chains derived from one specimen sequenced in a study of T cell changes during pregnancy in multiple sclerosis (dated by TCRdb to between 2018 and 2020). Library preparation was by the immunoSEQ multiplex PCR assay. What TCRdb holds here is the immuneACCESS table cut down to in-frame rearrangements. Part of the clones is not present; checked against another copy, under half of the missing clones reflect an unresolved V gene, and the others are unexplained. For this sample there are 70,000 or so clones; about nine tenths appear just once. The ten most abundant clones make up around 0.7% of the sample. The sample was peripheral blood, taken in the third trimester of pregnancy. The origin of the receptors is a female donor in good health, enrolled as a control in a pregnancy study.

This chain connects TRBV6-5 to TRBJ1-4; perhaps TRBD1 as D (6 bases). From germline, CDR1 is MNHEY and CDR2 SVGAGI. The V end was cut by 5 bases, the J end by 0 bases, with 10 bases between. The CDR3 extends over 15 amino acids. CDR3 region: CASSLAGATNEKLFF. The CDR3 nucleotides read TGTGCCAGCAGTCTGGCAGGGGCAACTAATGAAAAACTGTTTTTT.

The rearrangement links TRBV28 to TRBJ1-5; TRBD1 matches 8 bases. This CDR3 has 14 amino acids. Germline V gene sequence: CDR1 MDHEN, CDR2 SYDVKM. The junction had 6 bases not matched to a gene; V was cut back by 6 bases and J by 5 bases. DNA for the CDR3: TGTGCCAGCAGCCTGGCCAGGGGGCATCAGCCCCAGCATTTT. This codes for CASSLARGHQPQHF.

V usage is TRBV4-1 and J usage is TRBJ1-1; D gene uncertain. Per the germline V gene, CDR1 is MGHRA and CDR2 is YSYEKL. V was trimmed by 1 base and J by 1 base, leaving 10 bases between them. The CDR3 is made up of 15 amino acids. The CDR3 nucleotides read TGCGCCAGCAGCCAAGCGGAAGGAGAGAACACTGAAGCTTTCTTT. Amino acid sequence: CASSQAEGENTEAFF.

This clone has a single count. J is TRBJ1-2 and V is TRBV19; 9 nucleotides line up with TRBD1. Looked up from germline, CDR1 is LNHDA and CDR2 is SQIVND (reference sequence). The CDR3 spans 14 residues. The trim removed 9 bases at V and 5 bases at J, leaving 10 bases unmatched. CDR3 amino acids: CASLQGAGGYGYTF. The CDR3 bases are TGTGCCAGCCTACAGGGGGCCGGCGGGTATGGCTACACCTTC.

The chain is built from TRBV27 and TRBJ2-1; D perhaps matches TRBD1 (5 bases). Germline CDR1 MNHEY, CDR2 SMNVEV (reference sequence). The CDR3 covers 13 residues. Trimming cost V 4 bases and J 5 bases, with 9 bases left between them. The CDR3 reads CASSWTRNNEQFF. Here the CDR3 DNA reads TGTGCCAGCAGTTGGACACGTAACAATGAGCAGTTCTTC.

The table lists this clone with a few counts. The same CDR3 can be traced to other DNA sequences in this sample. The chain has TRBV7-9 and TRBJ1-1, with TRBD1 matching over 7 bases. Germline CDR1 SEHNR, CDR2 FQNEAQ (reference sequence). V was clipped by 5 bases and J by 4 bases; unmatched bases: 4. The CDR3 contains 13 residues. CDR3 in DNA: TGTGCCAGCAGCCGATCAGGGGGCACTGAAGCTTTCTTT. Amino acid sequence: CASSRSGGTEAFF.

V usage is TRBV9 and J usage is TRBJ1-2, with TRBD1 matching over 8 bases. Germline V lookup: CDR1 SGDLS, CDR2 YYNGEE. V lost 9 bases, J lost 8 bases, and 9 bases stayed unmatched. The CDR3 covers 12 residues. CDR3 nucleotides: TGTGCCATAGAGACAGGGGTGGGGGGCTACACCTTC. Translated: CAIETGVGGYTF.

The chain recombines TRBV5-1 with TRBJ1-2, with TRBD1 matching 7 bases. The CDR3 is 16 residues long. Germline CDR1 SGHRS, CDR2 YFSETQ. V trimming: 4 bases; J trimming: 4 bases; junction bases outside the gene matches: 13. The CDR3 DNA follows: TGCGCCAGCAGCGAGACAGGGAGGCCCGTCTCCTATGGCTACACCTTC. Translating it yields CASSETGRPVSYGYTF.

The rearrangement uses TRBV6-5 and TRBJ2-2, with TRBD1 as a possible D gene (6 bases). The CDR3 loop spans 13 amino acids. CDR1 and CDR2 from the germline V gene are MNHEY and SVGAGI. V lost 5 bases and J 6 bases, leaving 10 bases between the germline ends. In DNA, the CDR3 is TGTGCCAGCAGTGTGGGGGCCTCCGGGGAGCTGTTTTTT. Amino acid sequence: CASSVGASGELFF.

V gene TRBV28 combines with J gene TRBJ2-1; 9 nucleotides align to TRBD2. This CDR3 region has 18 residues. V trimming: 6 bases; J trimming: 0 bases; junction bases outside the gene matches: 12. Germline V gene data show CDR1 as MDHEN and CDR2 as SYDVKM. CDR3 sequence reads: CASSLLAGGGSSYNEQFF. The CDR3 region has the DNA TGTGCCAGCAGCCTTCTGGCGGGAGGGGGAAGCTCCTACAATGAGCAGTTCTTC.

This clone has just one count. The rearrangement links TRBV6-5 to TRBJ2-1, with TRBD1 matching 8 bases. Trimming removed 7 bases from V and 0 bases from J; junction bases left unmatched: 2. Germline CDR1 MNHEY, CDR2 SVGAGI. This CDR3 contains 14 residues. This chain's CDR3 is CASKTGGSYNEQFF. Written as DNA, the CDR3 is TGTGCCAGCAAAACAGGGGGCTCCTACAATGAGCAGTTCTTC.

This chain links TRBV5-1 with TRBJ1-4, with 7 nucleotides matching TRBD1. The germline gives CDR1 SGHRS, CDR2 YFSETQ. V shed 3 bases, J shed 8 bases, and the junction held 10 bases outside the gene matches. The CDR3 covers 15 residues. The CDR3 nucleotides read TGCGCCAGCAGCTCGACAGGGCTCAGTGTGGAAAAACTGTTTTTT. Translated, it gives CASSSTGLSVEKLFF.

This chain links TRBV5-1 with TRBJ2-3, with 9 nucleotides matching TRBD2. The J segment lost 8 bases and the V segment lost 2 bases, leaving 15 bases of the junction unmatched. CDR1 and CDR2 (germline): SGHRS, YFSETQ. The CDR3 runs to 17 residues. CDR3 in DNA: TGCGCCAGCAGCTTCCCTCGCGGCGGGGGGGCATCACGTACGCAGTATTTT. Translating gives CASSFPRGGGASRTQYF.

The CDR3: CAGNRDRGAYEQYF. CDR3 nucleotide sequence: TGTGCCGGGAACCGGGACAGGGGTGCCTACGAGCAGTACTTC. V usage is TRBV6-1 and J usage is TRBJ2-7, with 10 bases identical to TRBD1. V gave up 11 bases and J gave up 2 bases; unmatched junction bases: 9. The length of the CDR3 is 14 residues. Germline V lookup: CDR1 MNHNS, CDR2 SASEGT.

V usage is TRBV18 and J usage is TRBJ1-6, with D tentatively TRBD1 (5 bases). CDR3 length: 16 residues. Germline V gene sequence: CDR1 KGHSH, CDR2 LQKENI. Trimming shortened V by 6 bases and J by 0 bases, and 12 bases separated the two germline ends. In DNA, the CDR3 is TGTGCCAGCTCCCAGGGCGGCTTCTCCTATAATTCACCCCTCCACTTT. Translating gives CASSQGGFSYNSPLHF.

The CDR3 DNA reads TGTGCCAGTAGTATAGGCAGCGTGAACGAAAAACTGTTTTTT. Residues: CASSIGSVNEKLFF. The chain carries TRBV19 and TRBJ1-4; D gene unclear. The length of the CDR3 is 14 residues. Germline V lookup: CDR1 LNHDA, CDR2 SQIVND (reference sequence). The V and J ends lost 1 base and 8 bases respectively, with 11 bases between them.

The chain carries TRBV6-6 and TRBJ1-2; D call uncertain. CDR3 length: 13 amino acids. Germline-derived CDR1 and CDR2 are MNHNY and SVGAGI (reference sequence). Trimming stripped 5 bases from V and 4 bases from J, with 11 bases between. CDR3 residues: CASSLADTYGYTF. The DNA for the CDR3 is TGTGCCAGCAGTCTCGCCGACACCTATGGCTACACCTTC.